This T cell receptor (beta chain) emerged from a study of CD8+ T cells in alopecia areata. Background on the study: Patients received oral tofacitinib, 5 to 10 mg twice daily, for moderate-to-severe alopecia areata. Findings and limits, study-wide: In patients, TCRs were shared less clearly than in mice, and HLA may possibly be involved. Greater clonality was observed in lesional scalp samples, especially alopecia totalis/universalis, versus normal scalp.

Stated treatment: oral pan-JAK inhibitor, 5-10 mg twice daily. Peripheral blood samples and lesional scalp punch biopsies were obtained from alopecia areata patients. J lost 0 bases, V lost 7 bases, and 2 bases had no gene match. CDR1 and CDR2 (germline): SGHRS, YFSETQ. The CDR3 totals 13 residues. This clone has more than one count but fewer than ten. Its antigen is not known. RNA extraction was followed by reverse transcription into cDNA, which acted as the sequencing template. The table came from immunoSEQ multiplex PCR; TCRdb's copy has only in-frame clones and leaves some out. The top ten hold approximately 2% of the sample, which has about 280,000 clones, over 45% seen once.

The receptor's source is a human donor with alopecia areata. This rearrangement joins TRBV5-1 to TRBJ2-3; 7 bases match TRBD1. The input for sequencing was CD4+ T cells sorted from blood, taken at week 24, from a patient treated with tofacitinib. In DNA, the CDR3 is TGCGCCAGCGGACAGGCCAGCACAGATACGCAGTATTTT. The encoded protein is CASGQASTDTQYF.